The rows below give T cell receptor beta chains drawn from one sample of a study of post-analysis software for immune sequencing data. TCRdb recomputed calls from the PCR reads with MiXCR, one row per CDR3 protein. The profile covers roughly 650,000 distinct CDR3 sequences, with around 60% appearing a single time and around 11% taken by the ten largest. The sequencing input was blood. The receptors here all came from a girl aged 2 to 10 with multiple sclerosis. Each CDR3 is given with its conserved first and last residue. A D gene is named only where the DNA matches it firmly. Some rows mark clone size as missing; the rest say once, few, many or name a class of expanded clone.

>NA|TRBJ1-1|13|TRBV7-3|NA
TGTGCCAGCAGCCAGACAGGTACCGCTGAAGCTTTCTTT
CASSQTGTAEAFF
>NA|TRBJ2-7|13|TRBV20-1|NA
TGCAGCCCAAGAGGGGGACTCTCCTACGAGCAGTACTTC
CSPRGGLSYEQYF
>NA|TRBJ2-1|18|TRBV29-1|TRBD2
TGCAGCGTTCGGGGGGGTGATAGCAGGAGTTTGCCAGACAATGAGCAGTTCTTC
CSVRGGDSRSLPDNEQFF
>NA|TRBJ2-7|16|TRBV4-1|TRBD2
TGCGCCAGCAGCCAAGGGGTACTAGCGGGAGGGTACGAGCAGTACTTC
CASSQGVLAGGYEQYF
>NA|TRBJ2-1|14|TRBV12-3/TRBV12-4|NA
TGTGCCAGCAGTTTTTACAACGCTATAAATGAGCAGTTCTTC
CASSFYNAINEQFF
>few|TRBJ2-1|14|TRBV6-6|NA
TGTGCCAGCAGTTATGGGACACCGTACAATGAGCAGTTCTTC
CASSYGTPYNEQFF
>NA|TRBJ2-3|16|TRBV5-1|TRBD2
TGCGCCAGCAGCCGGGGACTAGCGGGAGACACAGATACGCAGTATTTT
CASSRGLAGDTDTQYF
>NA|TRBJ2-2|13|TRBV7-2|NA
TGTGCCAGCAGCCCGATTCGCGCCGGGGAGCTGTTTTTT
CASSPIRAGELFF
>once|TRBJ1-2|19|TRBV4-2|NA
TGTGCCAGCAGCCGTGTCCCGGGACCTCAATCGAACTCTAACTATGGCTACACCTTC
CASSRVPGPQSNSNYGYTF
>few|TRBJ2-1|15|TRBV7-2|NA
TGTGCCAGCAGCCCGGTCAGGTTATCCTACAATGAGCAGTTCTTC
CASSPVRLSYNEQFF
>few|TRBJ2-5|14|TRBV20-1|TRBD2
TGCAGTGCTAGAGTGGGCAGCGGGGGGGAGACCCAGTACTTC
CSARVGSGGETQYF
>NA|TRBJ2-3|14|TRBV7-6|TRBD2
TGTGCCAGCAGCCGCGGGGGGGCTCCGGATACGCAGTATTTT
CASSRGGAPDTQYF
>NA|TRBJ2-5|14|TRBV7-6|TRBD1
TGTGCCAGCAGCTTATGGACAGGGGAGGAGACCCAGTACTTC
CASSLWTGEETQYF
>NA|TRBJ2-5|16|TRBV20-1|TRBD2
TGCAGTGCAACCGGGACTAGCGGGAAGTACGATAGGGAGCAGTACTTC
CSATGTSGKYDREQYF
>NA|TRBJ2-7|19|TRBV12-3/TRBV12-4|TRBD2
TGTGCCAGCAGTTTAGGAGAGGCGGGACTAGCGGGCCCCGTATACGAGCAGTACTTC
CASSLGEAGLAGPVYEQYF
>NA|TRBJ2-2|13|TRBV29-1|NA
TGCAGCGTCCGGACAGTTAACACCGGGGAGCTGTTTTTT
CSVRTVNTGELFF
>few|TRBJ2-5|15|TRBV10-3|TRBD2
TGTGCCACCCTGACTAGCGGGATGAAACGGGGGGAGCAGTACTTC
CATLTSGMKRGEQYF
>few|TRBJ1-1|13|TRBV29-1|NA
TGCAGCGTTGAGGTGACGGAGAACACTGAAGCTTTCTTT
CSVEVTENTEAFF
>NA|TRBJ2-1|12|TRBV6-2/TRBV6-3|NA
TGTGCCAGCAGTTACGGAGGCGATGAGCAGTTCTTC
CASSYGGDEQFF
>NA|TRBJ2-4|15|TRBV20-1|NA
TGCAGTGCCGGTCCGAGAGGGCAGGATAAAAACATTCAGTACTTC
CSAGPRGQDKNIQYF